The 24 T cell receptor beta chains below come from one sample, sequenced in a study of blood T cell repertoires in COVID-19. Measured with immunoSEQ multiplex PCR; TCRdb has only the in-frame clones, and not every one. The sample includes 95,000 to 150,000 clones, roughly 83% of them seen just once. Sequencing was done on a sample of peripheral blood. These receptor sequences come from a human donor in a cohort sampled during active COVID-19.

As regards this clone: Distinct nucleotide sequences in the sample also encode this CDR3. The chain is built from TRBV10-3 and TRBJ1-5, with no clear D. V was clipped by 4 bases and J by 2 bases, with 6 bases between them. Germline V CDR1 and CDR2: ENHRY, SYGVKD. The CDR3 covers 13 residues. CDR3 sequence: CAISGQGNQPQHF. In nucleotides, the CDR3 is TGTGCCATCAGTGGTCAGGGCAATCAGCCCCAGCATTTT.

V gene TRBV7-8 combines with J gene TRBJ2-3, with a weak D call TRBD2 (5 bases). Germline V lookup: CDR1 SGHVS, CDR2 FQNEAQ. The CDR3 contains 15 residues. V shed 2 bases and J shed 1 base, with 10 bases lying between them. In nucleotides, the CDR3 is TGTGCCAGCAGCTTAATAAGCGGAGGCACAGATACGCAGTATTTT. Translating gives CASSLISGGTDTQYF.

The J gene is TRBJ2-5, the V gene TRBV7-9; perhaps TRBD2 as D (6 bases). The CDR3 runs to 16 residues. Looked up from germline, CDR1 is SEHNR and CDR2 is FQNEAQ (reference sequence). Deletions cut 5 bases from V and 1 base from J, with 17 bases between. This chain's CDR3 is CASSPGAGSLQETQYF. DNA for the CDR3: TGTGCCAGCAGCCCCGGAGCGGGCTCGCTCCAAGAGACCCAGTACTTC.

The chain joins TRBV19 to TRBJ2-1; possibly TRBD2 for D (7 bases). Germline loops: CDR1 LNHDA, CDR2 SQIVND (reference sequence). Trimming removed 2 bases from V and 4 bases from J, with 18 bases in between. The CDR3 runs to 17 residues. Written as DNA, the CDR3 is TGTGCCAGTAGTATAAACAGGGACTACAGGTTATACAATGAGCAGTTCTTC. Protein: CASSINRDYRLYNEQFF. Full variable domain (missing parts from reference TRBV19 and TRBJ2-1): DGGITQSPKYLFRKEGQNVTLSCEQNLNHDAMYWYRQDPGQGLRLIYYSQIVNDFQKGDIAEGYSVSREKKESFPLTVTSAQKNPTAFYLCASSINRDYRLYNEQFFGPGTRLTVL.

The J gene is TRBJ1-2, the V gene TRBV28; 7 bases are a match to TRBD1. Germline CDR1 is MDHEN and CDR2 is SYDVKM. V shed 6 bases, J shed 5 bases, and the junction held 18 bases outside the gene matches. The CDR3 consists of 17 residues. The CDR3, as DNA: TGTGCCAGCAGCCTAGGTAACAAGCCAGGGGGTACATATGGCTACACCTTC. Translated: CASSLGNKPGGTYGYTF.

CDR3 loop: CASSQDTGEDNEQFF. Written as DNA, the CDR3 is TGCGCCAGCAGCCAAGATACCGGAGAAGACAATGAGCAGTTCTTC. V usage is TRBV4-3 and J usage is TRBJ2-1; no firm D call. Trimming cost V 0 bases and J 5 bases, with 11 bases left between them. CDR1 and CDR2 from the germline V gene are LGHNA and YSLEER. This CDR3 is 15 amino acids long.

V and J are TRBV7-8 and TRBJ2-3; D might be TRBD2 (6 bases). The CDR3 contains 13 residues. Germline loops: CDR1 SGHVS, CDR2 FQNEAQ. V dropped 6 bases and J dropped 4 bases, with 11 bases sitting between them. CDR3 sequence reads: CASRTQRADTQYF. CDR3 DNA sequence: TGTGCCAGCAGAACCCAGCGGGCAGATACGCAGTATTTT.

The V and J genes are TRBV27 and TRBJ1-1; 9 nucleotides align to TRBD1. The germline V gene has CDR1 MNHEY and CDR2 SMNVEV (reference sequence). The CDR3 is 14 amino acids. Trimming removed 5 bases from V and 4 bases from J; junction bases left unmatched: 5. The CDR3 reads CASSPQGAPTEAFF. The CDR3, as DNA: TGTGCCAGCAGTCCACAGGGGGCGCCCACTGAAGCTTTCTTT.

The V gene is TRBV27, the J gene TRBJ2-5; D gene uncertain. The length of the CDR3 is 14 residues. The germline V gene has CDR1 MNHEY and CDR2 SMNVEV (reference sequence). The ends were cut back, 5 bases at V and 2 bases at J, with 12 bases in the middle. CDR3 nucleotides: TGTGCCAGCAGTAGACTTATACCGCAAGAGACCCAGTACTTC. The encoded protein is CASSRLIPQETQYF.

This clone was detected only once. This sequence joins TRBV28 and TRBJ1-4; TRBD1 agrees at 12 bases. The CDR3 runs 13 residues. Losses at the gene ends were 8 bases for V and 8 bases for J; bases not matched to a gene: 3. Germline values: CDR1 MDHEN, CDR2 SYDVKM. The CDR3 sequence is CASRGQGAEKLFF. The DNA of the CDR3 is TGTGCCAGCCGGGGACAGGGGGCCGAAAAACTGTTTTTT.

J is TRBJ2-1 and V is TRBV7-2, with a tentative D call TRBD1 (5 bases). The CDR3 length is 15 residues. Germline V gives CDR1 SGHTA, CDR2 FQGNSA. The V and J ends lost 5 bases and 4 bases respectively, with 15 bases between them. In nucleotides, the CDR3 is TGTGCCAGCAGCCGTGGACATCTCGTTTACAATGAGCAGTTCTTC. This encodes CASSRGHLVYNEQFF.

The J gene is TRBJ2-7, the V gene TRBV6-5; the D is unclear. CDR3 length equals 13 residues. V was clipped by 6 bases and J by 3 bases, with 12 bases between them. In germline, CDR1 is MNHEY, CDR2 SVGAGI. The CDR3 region is CASSPLIVYEQYF. The CDR3, as DNA: TGTGCCAGCAGCCCACTAATTGTCTACGAGCAGTACTTC.

The chain employs TRBV9 and TRBJ1-6; possible D gene TRBD1, 6 bases. The V gene's germline CDR1 is SGDLS and CDR2 YYNGEE. V lost 8 bases to trimming and J lost 11 bases, with 14 bases between them. This CDR3 is built from 12 residues. The CDR3 DNA reads as TGTGCCAGTTCAGGGGATAGGACACCCCTCCACTTT. Its protein is CASSGDRTPLHF. Full variable domain (missing parts from reference TRBV9 and TRBJ1-6): DSGVTQTPKHLITATGQRVTLRCSPRSGDLSVYWYQQSLDQGLQFLIQYYNGEERAKGNILERFSAQQFPDLHSELNLSSLELGDSALYFCASSGDRTPLHFGNGTRLTVT.

The V and J genes are TRBV7-8 and TRBJ1-1; the match to TRBD1 covers 8 bases. The CDR3 loop spans 13 amino acids. Germline V gene data show CDR1 as SGHVS and CDR2 as FQNEAQ. Germline trimming cut 4 bases from V and 4 bases from J; bases unmatched to any gene: 2. The chain's CDR3 is CASSWGQATEAFF. For the CDR3, the DNA is TGTGCCAGCAGCTGGGGACAGGCCACTGAAGCTTTCTTT. Full variable domain (rest looked up from reference TRBV7-8 and TRBJ1-1): GAGVSQSPRYKVAKRGQDVALRCDPISGHVSLFWYQQALGQGPEFLTYFQNEAQLDKSGLPSDRFFAERPEGSVSTLKIQRTQQEDSAVYLCASSWGQATEAFFGQGTRLTVV.

V usage is TRBV7-9 and J usage is TRBJ2-3; TRBD1 matches at 7 bases. Germline V gene data show CDR1 as SEHNR and CDR2 as FQNEAQ (reference sequence). The CDR3 is made up of 15 amino acids. V trimming: 5 bases; J trimming: 7 bases; junction bases outside the gene matches: 12. The DNA for the CDR3 is TGTGCCAGCAGCCCCGAGGACAGGCCGGTTCATACGCAGTATTTT. Its translation is CASSPEDRPVHTQYF. Based on the CDR3 plus reference TRBV7-9 and TRBJ2-3, the full variable domain is DTGVSQNPRHKITKRGQNVTFRCDPISEHNRLYWYRQTLGQGPEFLTYFQNEAQLEKSRLLSDRFSAERPKGSFSTLEIQRTEQGDSAMYLCASSPEDRPVHTQYFGPGTRLTVL.

The chain employs TRBV15 and TRBJ1-4; maybe TRBD1 (6 bases). CDR3 length: 15 amino acids. Trimming stripped 0 bases from V and 8 bases from J, with 13 bases between. Germline V gene data show CDR1 as LNHNV and CDR2 as YYDKDF (reference sequence). The CDR3: CATSRDTGTTEKLFF. As DNA, the CDR3 is TGTGCCACCAGCAGAGATACAGGGACCACCGAAAAACTGTTTTTT.

The chain links TRBV5-1 to TRBJ2-7; TRBD2 matches at 10 bases. The V segment lost 0 bases and the J segment 10 bases; nucleotides outside the gene matches: 4. This CDR3 comprises 13 residues. From germline, CDR1 is SGHRS and CDR2 YFSETQ. For the CDR3, the DNA is TGCGCCAGCAGCTTGGAACTAGCGGGGCCCCAGTACTTC. It yields the protein CASSLELAGPQYF.

This clone was recorded a few times. This specimen includes other DNA sequences encoding the same CDR3. The rearrangement joins TRBV12-3 or TRBV12-4 to TRBJ2-7; tentative D call: TRBD2 (5 bases). The V end was cut by 0 bases, the J end by 3 bases, with 6 bases between. This CDR3 comprises 13 residues. This CDR3 is CASSLAGSYEQYF. Here the CDR3 DNA reads TGTGCCAGCAGTTTAGCGGGGAGCTACGAGCAGTACTTC.

The CDR3 loop is CASSSPGRKVEQFF. In DNA form, the CDR3 reads TGTGCCAGCAGTTCCCCCGGGAGGAAAGTAGAGCAGTTCTTC. This chain uses TRBV28 with TRBJ2-1, with 7 bases that match TRBD2. There are 14 residues in the CDR3. V lost 4 bases and J lost 10; bases outside the gene matches: 10. The germline V gene encodes CDR1 MDHEN and CDR2 SYDVKM. Looking up the rest from reference TRBV28 and TRBJ2-1 gives the full variable domain: DVKVTQSSRYLVKRTGEKVFLECVQDMDHENMFWYRQDPGLGLRLIYFSYDVKMKEKGDIPEGYSVSREKKERFSLILESASTNQTSMYLCASSSPGRKVEQFFGPGTRLTVL.

This chain connects TRBV4-1 to TRBJ1-4; tentative D call: TRBD1 (5 bases). V was cut by 4 bases and J by 8 bases, with 17 bases left in between. This CDR3 is 15 amino acids long. Germline lookup yields CDR1 MGHRA and CDR2 YSYEKL. The CDR3 DNA follows: TGCGCCAGCAGCCGACGCGGGGGAGACGGGGAAAAACTGTTTTTT. It codes for CASSRRGGDGEKLFF.

This rearrangement joins TRBV18 to TRBJ2-7, with D possibly matching TRBD1 (6 bases). The ends were cut back, 6 bases at V and 3 bases at J, with 21 bases in the middle. Germline CDR1 and CDR2: KGHSH and LQKENI. The CDR3 has 16 residues. The chain's CDR3 is CASSNRVQGSFYEQYF. The CDR3 nucleotides are TGTGCCAGCTCCAACCGGGTGCAGGGGTCTTTCTACGAGCAGTACTTC. The full variable domain, rest sourced from reference TRBV18 and TRBJ2-7, is NAGVMQNPRHLVRRRGQEARLRCSPMKGHSHVYWYRQLPEEGLKFMVYLQKENIIDESGMPKERFSAEFPKEGPSILRIQQVVRGDSAAYFCASSNRVQGSFYEQYFGPGTRLTVT.

The rearrangement links TRBV30 to TRBJ2-3; D is ambiguous. Deletions cut 3 bases from V and 1 base from J, with 17 bases between. The germline V gene encodes CDR1 GTSNPN and CDR2 SVGIG (reference sequence). This CDR3 region has 16 residues. CDR3 loop: CAWRFQASRGTDTQYF. CDR3 nucleotides: TGTGCCTGGAGATTCCAAGCCAGTCGGGGCACAGATACGCAGTATTTT.

The V and J genes are TRBV5-1 and TRBJ2-7; perhaps TRBD1 as D (6 bases). V lost 4 bases, J lost 1 base, and 12 bases lay in between. Germline V CDR1 and CDR2: SGHRS, YFSETQ. The CDR3 loop spans 14 amino acids. The CDR3 sequence is CASSDSTGSYEQYF. CDR3 coding DNA: TGCGCCAGCAGCGACTCGACAGGTTCCTACGAGCAGTACTTC.

This chain joins TRBV18 and TRBJ1-1; 7 bases agree with TRBD1. CDR1 is KGHSH and CDR2 is LQKENI in the germline V gene. The V gene end was trimmed by 4 bases and the J gene end by 4 bases; junction bases not matched to a gene: 6. This CDR3 is built from 14 residues. The CDR3 region has the DNA TGTGCCAGCTCACTACAGGGGTCTATCACTGAAGCTTTCTTT. This encodes CASSLQGSITEAFF.